The 10 T cell receptor beta chains listed next were all sequenced from one sample in a study of sequential checkpoint blockade in melanoma. The treatment is: randomized to nivolumab then ipilimumab (arm A) or the reverse (arm B). Only in-frame clones appear in the TCRdb table, and some are missing; sequencing was by immunoSEQ multiplex PCR. The table has about 6,900 clones, 20% to 25% seen once. The sample was tumor tissue (inferred from file names), taken from a patient given nivolumab and ipilimumab in sequence. These receptors were taken from a human donor with melanoma.

V is TRBV9 and J is TRBJ2-7; D gene unclear. This CDR3 comprises 12 residues. Trimming took off 4 bases at V and 7 bases at J, with 12 bases between the two ends. Germline loops: CDR1 SGDLS, CDR2 YYNGEE. The CDR3: CASSLEMREQYV. The CDR3 nucleotides read TGTGCCAGCAGCCTAGAGATGAGGGAGCAGTACGTC.

By share, this clone ranks as medium-sized (0.01 to 0.1%). The CDR3 DNA is TGTGCCAGTAGTCCCGTACGGGGCACTGAGCAGTTCTTC. Its protein product is CASSPVRGTEQFF. The V and J genes are TRBV19 and TRBJ2-1, with D tentatively TRBD1 or TRBD2 (5 bases each). Germline lookup yields CDR1 LNHDA and CDR2 SQIVND (reference sequence). V lost 5 bases, J lost 9 bases, and 14 bases lay in between. The CDR3 is made up of 13 amino acids.

This clone was detected ten times or more. The chain employs TRBV7-2 and TRBJ2-1; a possible D gene is TRBD2 (5 bases). Germline-derived CDR1 and CDR2 are SGHTA and FQGNSA. The CDR3 consists of 13 residues. V dropped 5 bases and J dropped 7 bases, with 12 bases sitting between them. The CDR3: CASSQTILNEQFF. The CDR3 DNA is TGTGCCAGCAGCCAGACTATCTTAAATGAGCAGTTCTTC.

V usage is TRBV29-1 and J usage is TRBJ1-2, with D hard to call. In germline, CDR1 is SQVTM, CDR2 ANQGSEA. The CDR3 contains 12 residues. Trimming removed 3 bases from V and 2 bases from J, with 7 bases in between. The CDR3 DNA sequence: TGCAGCGTTGACAGATCGAACTATGGCTACACCTTC. Translation gives CSVDRSNYGYTF.

By share, this clone counts as medium-sized. The J gene is TRBJ1-1, the V gene TRBV29-1; D may be TRBD1 (5 bases). V was clipped by 2 bases and J by 5 bases, with 12 bases between them. CDR3 length: 13 amino acids. CDR1 is SQVTM and CDR2 is ANQGSEA in the germline V gene. For the CDR3, the DNA is TGCAGCGTTGAATCAGGGAGGGTGACTGAAGCTTTCTTT. Translating it yields CSVESGRVTEAFF.

There are a few counts of this clone. The CDR3 sequence is CASSRQSNTEAFF. CDR3 DNA: TGTGCCAGCAGCAGACAGTCGAACACTGAAGCTTTCTTT. The chain employs TRBV6-8 and TRBJ1-1, with D maybe TRBD1 (5 bases). Germline lookup yields CDR1 MNHGY and CDR2 SAAAGT. The V end was cut by 6 bases, the J end by 1 base, with 9 bases between. The CDR3 runs to 13 residues.

This clone was picked up a small number of times. The chain carries TRBV6-8 and TRBJ2-5; D ambiguous. V lost 4 bases to trimming and J lost 1 base, with 13 bases between them. The CDR3 has 15 residues. Germline V CDR1 and CDR2: MNHGY, SAAAGT. The CDR3 is CASSSALSTQETQYF. The CDR3 coding sequence is TGTGCCAGCAGTTCTGCCTTAAGCACCCAAGAGACCCAGTACTTC.

The chain couples TRBV6-8 to TRBJ1-2; D remains unclear. V lost 5 bases, J lost 10 bases, and 20 bases lay in between. CDR1 is MNHGY and CDR2 is SAAAGT in the germline V gene. This CDR3 has 14 amino acids. CDR3 coding DNA: TGTGCCAGCAGTGGTTCCCCGACCATCCGGGACTACACCTTC. It is translated as CASSGSPTIRDYTF.

This clone was counted many times. This sequence joins TRBV6-8 and TRBJ2-4; unclear D gene. Germline loops: CDR1 MNHGY, CDR2 SAAAGT. Trimming pared 6 bases from V and 0 bases from J, leaving 12 bases between. This CDR3 has 15 amino acids. In nucleotides, the CDR3 is TGTGCCAGCAGACTGGATCTCATAGCCAAAAACATTCAGTACTTC. This translates into CASRLDLIAKNIQYF.

The rearrangement uses TRBV18 and TRBJ2-5; 14 bases map to TRBD2. This CDR3 comprises 18 residues. The trim removed 2 bases at V and 7 bases at J, leaving 12 bases unmatched. The V gene's germline CDR1 is KGHSH and CDR2 LQKENI. The CDR3 nucleotides read TGTGCCAGCTCACCATTGGGACTAGCGGGAGTTATCGGAGGGACCCAGTACTTC. Translating gives CASSPLGLAGVIGGTQYF.